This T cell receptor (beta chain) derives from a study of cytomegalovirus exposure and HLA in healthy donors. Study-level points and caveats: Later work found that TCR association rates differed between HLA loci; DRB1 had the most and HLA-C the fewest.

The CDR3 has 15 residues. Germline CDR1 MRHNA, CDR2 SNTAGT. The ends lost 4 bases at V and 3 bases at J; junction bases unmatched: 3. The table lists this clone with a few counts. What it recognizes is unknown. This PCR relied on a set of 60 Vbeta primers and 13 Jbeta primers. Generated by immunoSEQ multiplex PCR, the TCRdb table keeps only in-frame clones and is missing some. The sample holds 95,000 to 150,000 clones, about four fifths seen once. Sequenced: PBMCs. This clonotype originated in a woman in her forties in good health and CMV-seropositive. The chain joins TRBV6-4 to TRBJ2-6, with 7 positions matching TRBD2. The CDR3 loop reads CASSVTSDGANVLTF. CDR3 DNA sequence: TGTGCCAGCAGTGTTACTAGCGATGGGGCCAACGTCCTGACTTTC.